The 8 T cell receptor beta chains below were found in one sample sequenced in a study of T cells in Graves' hyperthyroidism and ophthalmopathy. What was amplified from RNA transcripts were TCR beta CDR3 regions. Carried out on the TCR CDR3, a first-round RT-PCR used the HTBI primer set. In TCRdb, the multiplex PCR reads were re-called with MiXCR into one record per CDR3 protein. This table holds approximately 740,000 distinct CDR3 sequences, 14% found once. The material sequenced was blood. These receptors were taken from a woman aged 18-30 years with Graves' hyperthyroidism.

The rearrangement uses TRBV7-9 and TRBJ2-6; 11 positions match TRBD1. The germline CDR1 and CDR2 sequences are SEHNR and FQNEAQ (reference sequence). V shed 5 bases and J 2 bases; nucleotides not matched to a gene: 14. The CDR3 is made up of 20 amino acids. The CDR3 DNA reads TGTGCCAGCAGCGCTATGATTGCGGGGACAGGGGGAACTGGGGCCAACGTCCTGACTTTC. Protein sequence: CASSAMIAGTGGTGANVLTF.

The V call is TRBV14, the J call TRBJ2-7, with 9 bases matching TRBD1. CDR1 is SGHDN and CDR2 is FVKESK in the germline V gene. This CDR3 has 17 residues. After removal of 0 bases from V and 9 bases from J, the junction contained 15 bases not matched to a gene. The CDR3 coding sequence is TGTGCCAGCAGCCAAGAACCCGCCCACACAGGGGGCCGCGGGCAGTACTTC. Translation gives CASSQEPAHTGGRGQYF.

This clonotype was recorded many times. The chain carries TRBV7-8 and TRBJ2-1, with TRBD1 matching 8 bases. V lost 5 bases to trimming and J lost 5 bases; unmatched junction nucleotides: 14. Looked up from germline, CDR1 is SGHVS and CDR2 is FQNEAQ. This CDR3 has 17 residues. This chain's CDR3 is CASSAKDRASTHNEQFF. The CDR3 DNA reads as TGTGCCAGCAGCGCAAAGGACAGGGCCTCGACTCACAATGAGCAGTTCTTC.

This clonotype occurred many times. The rearrangement links TRBV11-2 to TRBJ2-3; 10 bases fit TRBD2. CDR1 and CDR2 from the germline V gene are SGHAT and FQNNGV. V lost 1 base, J lost 1 base, and 2 bases stayed unmatched. The CDR3 runs 16 residues. The DNA of the CDR3 is TGTGCCAGCAGCTTAGGGGGGACTAGCGGCACAGATACGCAGTATTTT. This codes for CASSLGGTSGTDTQYF.

This clonotype was counted a few times. This chain joins TRBV29-1 and TRBJ2-7, with TRBD1 matching 11 bases. This CDR3 contains 13 residues. The J segment lost 6 bases and the V segment lost 7 bases, leaving 8 bases of the junction unmatched. Germline lookup yields CDR1 SQVTM and CDR2 ANQGSEA. The CDR3 DNA reads as TGCAGCGCCGAGGGGGGGACAGGGGGCGAGCAGTACTTC. Its protein is CSAEGGTGGEQYF.

This clonotype came up many times. V and J are TRBV9 and TRBJ2-1, with 9 bases aligning to TRBD2. This CDR3 has 16 amino acids. With V trimmed by 0 bases and J by 10 bases, 11 bases remained unmatched. Per the germline V gene, CDR1 is SGDLS and CDR2 is YYNGEE. The CDR3 sequence: CASSVVDSGGPWEQFF. The CDR3, as DNA: TGTGCCAGCAGCGTAGTAGATAGCGGGGGCCCATGGGAGCAGTTCTTC. Together with reference TRBV9 and TRBJ2-1, the CDR3 gives the full variable domain: DSGVTQTPKHLITATGQRVTLRCSPRSGDLSVYWYQQSLDQGLQFLIQYYNGEERAKGNILERFSAQQFPDLHSELNLSSLELGDSALYFCASSVVDSGGPWEQFFGPGTRLTVL.

This clonotype occurred many times. The J gene is TRBJ2-4, the V gene TRBV20-1, with 9 bases identical to TRBD1. V lost 5 bases to trimming and J lost 6 bases; unmatched junction nucleotides: 8. Germline loops: CDR1 DFQATT, CDR2 SNEGSKA (reference sequence). This CDR3 spans 14 amino acids. The CDR3 nucleotides are TGCAGTGCTGGAGGGGGGACAGGGATAAACATTCAGTACTTC. It codes for CSAGGGTGINIQYF.

This clonotype occurred many times. The chain joins TRBV7-2 to TRBJ2-3; 15 positions match TRBD2. The CDR3 covers 17 residues. V shed 5 bases and J 4 bases; nucleotides not matched to a gene: 7. The germline gives CDR1 SGHTA, CDR2 FQGNSA. CDR3 bases: TGTGCCAGCAGCCCAAGGACTAGCGGGGGGGGGGCAGATACGCAGTATTTT. It is translated as CASSPRTSGGGADTQYF.